This TCR beta chain was found in a study of cytomegalovirus exposure and HLA in healthy donors. The overall study: Across under 450 genotyped donors, 81% landed in the Caucasian-associated ancestry cluster.

Germline loops: CDR1 SEHNR, CDR2 FQNEAQ (reference sequence). The CDR3 spans 14 residues. Regarding this clone: Its matching antigen is unknown.

In the PCR, 60 Vbeta and 13 Jbeta primers were used. Measured with immunoSEQ multiplex PCR; TCRdb has only the in-frame clones, and not every one. The table lists 95,000 to 150,000 clones, about 81% of them singletons. Study-wide results and caveats: Later analysis suggested links between common viral pathogens and several top significant clusters. Reported performance of the classifier showed diagnosis of cytomegalovirus status with high specificity and sensitivity. The study labeled 180 or so TCR beta chains cytomegalovirus-associated.

The source material was PBMCs. The clonotype originates from a woman aged 50 to 65 in good health and CMV-seropositive. The chain employs TRBV7-9 and TRBJ2-5; D unresolved. The J call may be in error: the DNA end matches TRBJ2-7 better. CDR3 in amino acids: CASSPGLSSYEQYF. DNA for the CDR3: TGTGCCAGCAGCCCAGGCTTAAGCTCCTACGAGCAGTACTTC.